This T cell receptor beta chain was documented in a study of human T cells and chemical hapten exposure. The wider study: How much TCR each sample yielded varied, mostly because pooled library volumes differed slightly. Study observations and caveats: After DPC sensitization, TCRs above 1 in 1000 frequency showed no change.

Specified time point: healthy volunteer bleed at 2 weeks. Extraction of total RNA was performed on unfractionated whole blood. The CDR3 covers 15 residues. The V gene's germline CDR1 is SGHAT and CDR2 FQNNGV. The sample holds one count of this clonotype. What it binds is not known. One end of the junction does not line up with germline, which may come from a read error. Within the library, unique molecular identifiers were attached to each individual cDNA molecule. TCRdb used MiXCR to reprocess the RACE reads, holding one entry per CDR3 protein. The sample contains about 93,000 distinct CDR3 sequences, around 9% of which appear only once.

The chain uses TRBV11-2 and TRBJ1-4; 8 bases agree with TRBD1. Sequences were obtained from whole blood. The sequence derives from a female donor in good health. Some clones in this sample may be carry-over from other donors' samples. In DNA form, the CDR3 reads TGTGACAGCAGCTTCGGACAGGGAGCTAATGAAAAACTGTTTTTT. Translation gives CDSSFGQGANEKLFF.